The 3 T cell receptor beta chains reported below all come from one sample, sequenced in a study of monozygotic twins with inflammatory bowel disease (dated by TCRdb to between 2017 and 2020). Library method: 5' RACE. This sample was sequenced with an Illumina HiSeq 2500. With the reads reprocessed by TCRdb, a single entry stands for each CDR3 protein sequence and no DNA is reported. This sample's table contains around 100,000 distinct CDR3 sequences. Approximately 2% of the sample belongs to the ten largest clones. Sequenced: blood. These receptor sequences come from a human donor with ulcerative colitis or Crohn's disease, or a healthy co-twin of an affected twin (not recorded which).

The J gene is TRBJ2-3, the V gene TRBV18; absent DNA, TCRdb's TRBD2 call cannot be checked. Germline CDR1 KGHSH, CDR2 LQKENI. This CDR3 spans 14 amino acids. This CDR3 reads CASSPFGLADTQYF.

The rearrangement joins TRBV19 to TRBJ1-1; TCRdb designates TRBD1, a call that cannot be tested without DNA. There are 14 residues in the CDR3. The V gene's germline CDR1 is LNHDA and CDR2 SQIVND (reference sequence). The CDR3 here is CASSTTGLNTEAFF.

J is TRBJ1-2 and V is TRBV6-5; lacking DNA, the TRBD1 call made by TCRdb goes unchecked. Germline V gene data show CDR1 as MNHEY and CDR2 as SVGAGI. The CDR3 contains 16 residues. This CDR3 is CASSYSGGGAYYGYTF.